This TCR beta chain emerged from a study of blood T cell repertoires in COVID-19. Study overall: COVID-19 samples, acute and convalescent, were from the United States, Italy and Spain.

This CDR3 has 15 amino acids. Trimming removed 3 bases at V and 4 bases at J, with 15 bases between. Germline V gives CDR1 LGHDT, CDR2 YNNKEL (reference sequence). The authors' processing: Quantification of nucleated cells was approximated via reference gene primer amplification. Generated by immunoSEQ multiplex PCR, the TCRdb table keeps only in-frame clones and is missing some. V and J calls and clone size are given by that table; D and trimming were obtained from the DNA. The sample shows under 300,000 clones, approximately 89% of them seen only once. The TCR comes from a woman between 40 and 55 years old who had recovered from COVID-19. What was sequenced was peripheral blood. V and J are TRBV3-1 (or the pseudogene TRBV3-2) and TRBJ1-1, with D possibly being TRBD1 (5 bases). CDR3 coding DNA: TGTGCCAGCAGCCAGTATCCAGGGCGAGGCACTGAAGCTTTCTTT. Residues: CASSQYPGRGTEAFF.